This TCR beta chain came from a study of CD8 T cells in ankylosing spondylitis. This clonotype has more than one count but fewer than ten. MiXCR, run by TCRdb on the 5' RACE reads, gives a single entry per CDR3 protein. Among around 25,000 distinct CDR3 sequences listed, under 3% were seen once. From germline, CDR1 is SGDLS and CDR2 YYNGEE. Between the trimmed V and J ends, which lost 0 bases and 7 bases, there was a span of 5 bases. CDR3 length: 13 residues. The clonotype comes from a female donor with ankylosing spondylitis or in good health (not recorded which). Input material: blood, either unsorted or a sorted T cell fraction (not recorded which). V usage is TRBV9 and J usage is TRBJ1-6; D is uncertain. The CDR3 sequence is CASSVATNSPLHF. As DNA, the CDR3 is TGTGCCAGCAGCGTAGCGACCAATTCACCCCTCCACTTT. Supplemented by reference TRBV9 and TRBJ1-6, the full variable domain reads DSGVTQTPKHLITATGQRVTLRCSPRSGDLSVYWYQQSLDQGLQFLIQYYNGEERAKGNILERFSAQQFPDLHSELNLSSLELGDSALYFCASSVATNSPLHFGNGTRLTVT.